This TCR beta chain was sequenced for a study of early T cells in non-severe SARS-CoV-2 infection. Study background: The chains were unpaired, and the sequenced material was bulk RNA from unsorted whole blood.

In the library, individual cDNA molecules carried attached unique molecular identifiers. TCRdb re-analysed the 5' RACE reads in MiXCR, keeping a single row per CDR3 protein. The table includes fewer than 100,000 distinct CDR3 sequences, 13% detected once. V was clipped by 4 bases and J by 1 base, with 5 bases between them. CDR3 length: 12 amino acids. Germline loops: CDR1 MNHEY, CDR2 SVGEGT. The J gene is TRBJ2-7, the V gene TRBV6-2 or TRBV6-3, with D perhaps being TRBD1 or TRBD2 (5 bases each). Sequenced: whole blood. The TCR comes from an adult who was a healthcare worker with PCR-confirmed SARS-CoV-2 infection or an uninfected control (not recorded which). CDR3 sequence (DNA): TGTGCCAGCAGTTGGGGGTCCTACGAGCAGTACTTC. Its translation: CASSWGSYEQYF.